Presented here are 17 T cell receptor beta chains from one specimen sequenced in a study of human CD8 memory T cell subsets. A UMI-labeled 5' RACE approach was the method that produced the TCR beta libraries. Reprocessing the 5' RACE reads, TCRdb reports a single entry for every CDR3 protein and omits DNA. This specimen shows about 20,000 distinct CDR3 sequences; the ten leading clones hold roughly 5.9%. Specimen: CD8+ T cells from PBMCs. These receptors all come from a human donor in good health.

The V and J genes are TRBV6-2 or TRBV6-3 and TRBJ2-7; the TCRdb call, TRBD2, lacks DNA for checking. This CDR3 region has 16 residues. The germline V gene encodes CDR1 MNHEY and CDR2 SVGEGT. This CDR3 is CASSYSKTSGAYEQYF.

This chain links TRBV27 with TRBJ2-2; TCRdb picks TRBD1, but there is no DNA to check that call. The CDR3 is 16 amino acids. Germline assignment: CDR1 MNHEY and CDR2 SMNVEV (reference sequence). CDR3 in amino acids: CASSTWTGRVTGELFF.

The chain carries TRBV6-2 or TRBV6-3 and TRBJ2-5; with no DNA, the TCRdb D assignment of TRBD2 cannot be verified. CDR1 MNHEY and CDR2 SVGEGT come from the germline V gene. CDR3 length: 22 residues. CDR3 protein: CASSYLPVSRIGLAGHQETQYF.

Its frequency marks this clonotype as medium-sized. The genes are TRBV28 and TRBJ2-7. This CDR3 has 11 amino acids. The germline V gene encodes CDR1 MDHEN and CDR2 SYDVKM. The CDR3 sequence: CASRRSLEQYF.

By frequency, this clonotype registers large. The chain recombines TRBV28 with TRBJ1-6; TCRdb designates TRBD1, a call that cannot be tested without DNA. The CDR3 sequence is 14 residues long. In germline, CDR1 is MDHEN, CDR2 SYDVKM. The chain's CDR3 is CASSAGTGGSPLHF.

This clonotype is classed as medium-sized (0.01 to 0.1%) by frequency. The chain links TRBV5-1 to TRBJ1-1; TCRdb's D gene call, TRBD1, goes unchecked for lack of DNA. The length of the CDR3 is 15 residues. The germline V gene has CDR1 SGHRS and CDR2 YFSETQ. The CDR3 sequence: CASSLRGRGDLEAFF.

The rearrangement links TRBV11-2 to TRBJ2-2; as DNA is missing, the TRBD1 call by TCRdb cannot be tested. Germline V gene sequence: CDR1 SGHAT, CDR2 FQNNGV. The CDR3 runs to 15 residues. The CDR3 here is CASSARGGPTGELFF.

This rearrangement joins TRBV7-9 to TRBJ1-4. Looked up from germline, CDR1 is SEHNR and CDR2 is FQNEAQ (reference sequence). The CDR3 length is 13 residues. The CDR3 is CASSSGGQEKLFF.

The rearrangement joins TRBV7-8 to TRBJ1-1. This CDR3 is built from 14 residues. Germline CDR1 SGHVS, CDR2 FQNEAQ. The CDR3 reads CASSLGSGSTEAFF.

The J gene is TRBJ2-1, the V gene TRBV6-5; there is no DNA to check the TCRdb D call of TRBD1. CDR3 size: 15 residues. CDR1 and CDR2 from the germline V gene are MNHEY and SVGAGI. This CDR3 reads CASSYGDRVYNEQFF.

J is TRBJ2-7 and V is TRBV4-3; TCRdb's assignment of TRBD1 cannot be checked, as there is no DNA. The CDR3 is 14 amino acids. CDR1 and CDR2 from the germline V gene are LGHNA and YSLEER. The CDR3 region is CASSPITGSHEQYF.

CDR3 protein: CASSIGKNTEAFF. J is TRBJ1-1 and V is TRBV19. In germline, CDR1 is LNHDA, CDR2 SQIVND (reference sequence). This CDR3 is built from 13 residues.

The chain carries TRBV29-1 and TRBJ2-5; TCRdb gives TRBD1 as the D gene, but with no DNA this cannot be confirmed. Germline V gene data show CDR1 as SQVTM and CDR2 as ANQGSEA. The CDR3 runs 12 residues. This CDR3 is CSVERGRETQYF.

This chain joins TRBV29-1 and TRBJ2-3; the TCRdb call, TRBD2, lacks DNA for checking. The length of the CDR3 is 17 residues. Looked up from germline, CDR1 is SQVTM and CDR2 is ANQGSEA. This CDR3 reads CSVEEIQLAGHTDTQYF.

The CDR3 protein is CSVRPRDSYEQYF. This rearrangement joins TRBV29-1 to TRBJ2-7; the TRBD2 assignment by TCRdb is unverifiable without DNA. The V gene's germline CDR1 is SQVTM and CDR2 ANQGSEA. The CDR3 spans 13 residues.

In terms of frequency, this clonotype is medium-sized. This chain links TRBV29-1 with TRBJ2-5; without DNA, the TCRdb call of TRBD1 cannot be checked. Germline-derived CDR1 and CDR2 are SQVTM and ANQGSEA. The CDR3 runs 17 residues. The CDR3 reads CSVDVVGQPKYQETQYF. The full variable domain, rest sourced from reference TRBV29-1 and TRBJ2-5, is SAVISQKPSRDICQRGTSLTIQCQVDSQVTMMFWYRQQPGQSLTLIATANQGSEATYESGFVIDKFPISRPNLTFSTLTVSNMSPEDSSIYLCSVDVVGQPKYQETQYFGPGTRLLVL.

CDR3 residues: CASSFGQGKGTDTQYF. The chain is built from TRBV5-1 and TRBJ2-3; TCRdb selects TRBD1, and the lack of DNA leaves this call unchecked. The length of the CDR3 is 16 residues. Germline-derived CDR1 and CDR2 are SGHRS and YFSETQ.